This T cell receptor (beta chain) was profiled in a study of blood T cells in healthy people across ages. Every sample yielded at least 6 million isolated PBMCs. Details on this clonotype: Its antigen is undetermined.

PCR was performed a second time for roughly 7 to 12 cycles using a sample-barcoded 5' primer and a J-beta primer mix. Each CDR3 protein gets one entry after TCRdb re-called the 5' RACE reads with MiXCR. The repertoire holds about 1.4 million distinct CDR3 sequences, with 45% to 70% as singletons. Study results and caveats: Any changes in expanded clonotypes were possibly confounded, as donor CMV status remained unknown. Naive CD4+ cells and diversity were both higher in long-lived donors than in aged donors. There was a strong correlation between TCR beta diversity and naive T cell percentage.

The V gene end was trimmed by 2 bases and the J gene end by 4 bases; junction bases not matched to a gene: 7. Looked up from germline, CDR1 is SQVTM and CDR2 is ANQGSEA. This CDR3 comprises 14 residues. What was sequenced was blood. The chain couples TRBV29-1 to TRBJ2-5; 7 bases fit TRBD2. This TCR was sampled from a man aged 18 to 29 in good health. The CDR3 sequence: CSVEPPGRPETQYF. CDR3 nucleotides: TGCAGCGTTGAACCCCCCGGGAGGCCAGAGACCCAGTACTTC.